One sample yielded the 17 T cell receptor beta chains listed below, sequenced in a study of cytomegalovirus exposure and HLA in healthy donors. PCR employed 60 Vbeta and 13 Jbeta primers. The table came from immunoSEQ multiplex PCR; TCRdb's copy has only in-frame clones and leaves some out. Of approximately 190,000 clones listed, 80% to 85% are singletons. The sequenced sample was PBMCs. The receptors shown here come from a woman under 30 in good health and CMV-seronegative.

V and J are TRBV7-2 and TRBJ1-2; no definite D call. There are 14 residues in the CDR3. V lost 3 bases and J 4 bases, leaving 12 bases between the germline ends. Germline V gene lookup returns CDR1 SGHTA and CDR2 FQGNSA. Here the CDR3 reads CASSLSGSVYGYTF. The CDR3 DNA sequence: TGTGCCAGCAGCTTGTCGGGGAGCGTCTATGGCTACACCTTC.

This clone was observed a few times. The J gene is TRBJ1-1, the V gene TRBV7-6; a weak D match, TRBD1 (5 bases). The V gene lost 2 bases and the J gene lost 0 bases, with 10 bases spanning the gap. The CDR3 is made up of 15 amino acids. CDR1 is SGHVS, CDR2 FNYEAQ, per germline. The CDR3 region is CASSLNRGMNTEAFF. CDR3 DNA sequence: TGTGCCAGCAGCTTAAATCGGGGGATGAACACTGAAGCTTTCTTT.

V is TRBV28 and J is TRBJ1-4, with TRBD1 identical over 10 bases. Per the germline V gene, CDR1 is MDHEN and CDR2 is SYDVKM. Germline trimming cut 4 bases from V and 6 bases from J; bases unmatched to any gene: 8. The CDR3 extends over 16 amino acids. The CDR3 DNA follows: TGTGCCAGCAGTTCCCCGGACAGGGGGATTCATGAAAAACTGTTTTTT. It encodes CASSSPDRGIHEKLFF.

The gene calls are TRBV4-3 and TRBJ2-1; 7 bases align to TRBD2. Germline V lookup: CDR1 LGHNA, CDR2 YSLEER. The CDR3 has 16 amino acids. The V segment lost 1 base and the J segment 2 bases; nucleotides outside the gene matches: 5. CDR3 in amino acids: CASSQGRGSAYNEQFF. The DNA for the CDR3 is TGCGCCAGCAGCCAAGGGCGCGGGAGCGCCTACAATGAGCAGTTCTTC.

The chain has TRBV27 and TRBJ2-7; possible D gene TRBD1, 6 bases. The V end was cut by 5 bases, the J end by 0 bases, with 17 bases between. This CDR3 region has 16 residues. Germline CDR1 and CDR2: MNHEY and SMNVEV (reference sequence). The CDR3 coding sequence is TGTGCCAGCAGTCCCCACTCTGGACAGAGCTCCTACGAGCAGTACGTC. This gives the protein CASSPHSGQSSYEQYV.

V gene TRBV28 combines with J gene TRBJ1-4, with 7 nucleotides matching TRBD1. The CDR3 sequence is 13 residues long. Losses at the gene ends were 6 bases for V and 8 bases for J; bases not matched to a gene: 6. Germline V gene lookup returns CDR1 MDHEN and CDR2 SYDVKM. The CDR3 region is CASSPGTAEKLFF. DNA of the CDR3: TGTGCCAGCAGCCCTGGGACAGCAGAAAAACTGTTTTTT.

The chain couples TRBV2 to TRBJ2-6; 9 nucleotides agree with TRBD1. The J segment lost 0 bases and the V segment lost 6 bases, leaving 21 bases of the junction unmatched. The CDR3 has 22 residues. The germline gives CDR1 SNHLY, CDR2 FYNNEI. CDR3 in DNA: TGTGCCAGCAGCGAAATGATACTTCATCGGGACAGGGTGTCCTCTGGGGCCAACGTCCTGACTTTC. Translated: CASSEMILHRDRVSSGANVLTF.

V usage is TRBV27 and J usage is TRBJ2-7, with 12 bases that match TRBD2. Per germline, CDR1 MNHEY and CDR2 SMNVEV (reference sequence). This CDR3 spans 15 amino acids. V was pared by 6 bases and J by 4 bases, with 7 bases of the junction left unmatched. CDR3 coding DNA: TGTGCCAGCAGACAAGGACTAGCGGGACCTTACGAGCAGTACGTC. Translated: CASRQGLAGPYEQYV.

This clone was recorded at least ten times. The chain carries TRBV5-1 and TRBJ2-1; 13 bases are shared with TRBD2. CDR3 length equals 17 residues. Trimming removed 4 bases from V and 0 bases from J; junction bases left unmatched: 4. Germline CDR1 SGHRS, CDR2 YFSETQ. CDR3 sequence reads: CASSVGLAGDSYNEQFF. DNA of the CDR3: TGCGCCAGCAGCGTCGGACTAGCGGGAGACTCCTACAATGAGCAGTTCTTC.

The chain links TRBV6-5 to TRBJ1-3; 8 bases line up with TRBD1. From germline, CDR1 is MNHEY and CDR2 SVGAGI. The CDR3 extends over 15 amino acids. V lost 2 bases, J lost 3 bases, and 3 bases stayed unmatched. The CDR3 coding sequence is TGTGCCAGCAGTTACGTCGGGACAGGTGGAAACACCATATATTTT. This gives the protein CASSYVGTGGNTIYF.

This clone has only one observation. CDR3 DNA sequence: TGTGCCAGTAGCCTCACTCAGGGATCCAGCGAGCAGTACTTC. This translates into CASSLTQGSSEQYF. This chain links TRBV19 with TRBJ2-7; D is perhaps TRBD1 (5 bases). This CDR3 comprises 14 residues. CDR1 and CDR2 from the germline V gene are LNHDA and SQIVND (reference sequence). The V end was cut by 6 bases, the J end by 6 bases, with 18 bases between.

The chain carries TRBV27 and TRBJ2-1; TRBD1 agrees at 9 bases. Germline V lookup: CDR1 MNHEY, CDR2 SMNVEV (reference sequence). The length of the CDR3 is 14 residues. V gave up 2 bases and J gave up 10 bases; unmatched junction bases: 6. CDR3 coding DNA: TGTGCCAGCAGTTTAGGGGACAGGGAGTGGGAGCAGTTCTTC. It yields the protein CASSLGDREWEQFF.

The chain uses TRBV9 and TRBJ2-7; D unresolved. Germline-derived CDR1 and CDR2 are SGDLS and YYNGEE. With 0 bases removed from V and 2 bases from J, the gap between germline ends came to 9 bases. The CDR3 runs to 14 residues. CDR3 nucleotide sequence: TGTGCCAGCAGCGTAGGGGCAGTCGCCTACGAGCAGTACTTC. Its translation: CASSVGAVAYEQYF.

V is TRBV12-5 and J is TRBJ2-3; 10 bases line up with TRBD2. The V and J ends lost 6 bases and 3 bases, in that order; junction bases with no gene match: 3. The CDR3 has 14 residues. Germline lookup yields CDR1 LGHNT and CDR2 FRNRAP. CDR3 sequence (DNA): TGTGCTAGTGGGGCTAGCGGGAGAACAGATACGCAGTATTTT. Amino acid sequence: CASGASGRTDTQYF.

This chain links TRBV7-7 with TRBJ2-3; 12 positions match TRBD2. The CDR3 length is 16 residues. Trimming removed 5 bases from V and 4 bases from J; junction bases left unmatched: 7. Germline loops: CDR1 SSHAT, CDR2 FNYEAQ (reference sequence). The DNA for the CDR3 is TGTGCCAGCAGCCCGAAGACTAGCGGGAGAGCAGATACGCAGTATTTT. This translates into CASSPKTSGRADTQYF.

The CDR3 DNA reads TGTGCCAGCAGTGAGGGACTAGAAATCGAGCAGTACTTC. It specifies CASSEGLEIEQYF. This sequence joins TRBV25-1 and TRBJ2-7; 8 bases fit TRBD2. J was trimmed by 6 bases and V by 3 bases; bases with no gene match: 4. This CDR3 region has 13 residues. Germline loops: CDR1 MGHDK, CDR2 SYGVNS.

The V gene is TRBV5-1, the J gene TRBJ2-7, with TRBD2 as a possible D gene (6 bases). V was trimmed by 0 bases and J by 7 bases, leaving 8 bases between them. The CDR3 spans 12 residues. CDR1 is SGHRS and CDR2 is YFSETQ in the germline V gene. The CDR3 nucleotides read TGCGCCAGCAGCTTGGGGGGGGAAGAGCAGTACTTC. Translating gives CASSLGGEEQYF.